This is a list of T cell receptor beta chains from one sample in a study of cytomegalovirus exposure and HLA in healthy donors. Clones were read by immunoSEQ multiplex PCR, and TCRdb kept only the in-frame ones, dropping some. The sample lists around 67,000 clones; around 61% were seen once. Sequenced: PBMCs. These receptors all stem from a woman between 45 and 65 years old in good health and CMV-seronegative. The CDR3 runs from the conserved cysteine through the conserved F or W. The order of the fields is V gene, J gene, D gene, clone size, CDR3 DNA, CDR3 protein. D genes are given only for firm matches. Some rows mark clone size as missing; the rest say once, few, many or name a class of expanded clone.

v_gene: TRBV18; j_gene: TRBJ1-4; d_gene: NA; abundance: NA; CDR3nt: TGTGCCAGCTCACCGGACAGTAATGAAAAACTGTTTTTT; CDR3aa: CASSPDSNEKLFF
v_gene: TRBV28; j_gene: TRBJ1-2; d_gene: NA; abundance: NA; CDR3nt: TGTGCCAGCAGCCCAGGAGGAGCCAACTATGGCTACACCTTC; CDR3aa: CASSPGGANYGYTF
v_gene: TRBV25-1; j_gene: TRBJ2-2; d_gene: NA; abundance: NA; CDR3nt: TGTGCCAGCAGTGACCCCCTTGGGGGGACGGGAACCGGGGAGCTGTTTTTT; CDR3aa: CASSDPLGGTGTGELFF
v_gene: TRBV9; j_gene: TRBJ2-2; d_gene: TRBD2; abundance: NA; CDR3nt: TGTGCCAGCAGCGTAGCGGGAGGGAACACCGGGGAGCTGTTTTTT; CDR3aa: CASSVAGGNTGELFF
v_gene: TRBV18; j_gene: TRBJ2-1; d_gene: TRBD2; abundance: NA; CDR3nt: TGTGCCAGCTCACCACAGTCTAGCGGTGACAATGAGCAGTTCTTC; CDR3aa: CASSPQSSGDNEQFF
v_gene: TRBV21-1; j_gene: TRBJ2-1; d_gene: NA; abundance: NA; CDR3nt: TGTGCCAGCAGCAAAGGTCAAGCGGGGAACTCCTACAATGAGCAGTTCTTC; CDR3aa: CASSKGQAGNSYNEQFF
v_gene: TRBV4-3; j_gene: TRBJ2-1; d_gene: NA; abundance: NA; CDR3nt: TGCGCCAGCAGCCAAGATTGGAGCGGGAATGAGCAGTTCTTC; CDR3aa: CASSQDWSGNEQFF
v_gene: TRBV18; j_gene: TRBJ2-3; d_gene: TRBD1; abundance: NA; CDR3nt: TGTGCCAGCTCACCAAATGGACAGGGGGCATCAAGTACGCAGTATTTT; CDR3aa: CASSPNGQGASSTQYF
v_gene: TRBV28; j_gene: TRBJ1-2; d_gene: NA; abundance: NA; CDR3nt: TGTGCCAGCACCGCGGGTTGGCTTTCTCCCTATGGCTACACCTTC; CDR3aa: CASTAGWLSPYGYTF
v_gene: TRBV25-1; j_gene: TRBJ2-1; d_gene: TRBD2; abundance: NA; CDR3nt: TGTGCCAGCAGTGAAAGCGGGAGCTCCTACAATGAGCAGTTCTTC; CDR3aa: CASSESGSSYNEQFF
v_gene: TRBV7-3; j_gene: TRBJ1-4; d_gene: NA; abundance: few; CDR3nt: TGTGCCAGCAGCCCCTCGGGGGGAGAGAATGAAAAACTGTTTTTT; CDR3aa: CASSPSGGENEKLFF
v_gene: TRBV5-1; j_gene: TRBJ2-5; d_gene: TRBD2; abundance: NA; CDR3nt: TGCGCCAGCAGCGGGTTAGCGGGAGTCCTAGAGACCCAGTACTTC; CDR3aa: CASSGLAGVLETQYF
v_gene: TRBV4-1; j_gene: TRBJ1-2; d_gene: TRBD1; abundance: NA; CDR3nt: TGCGCCAGCAGCCAAGAGGGACAGAGTACTTCGATTGGCTACACCTTC; CDR3aa: CASSQEGQSTSIGYTF
v_gene: TRBV4-3; j_gene: TRBJ2-1; d_gene: NA; abundance: NA; CDR3nt: TGCGCCAGCAGCCAAGATTGGGGCGGACCCGGCTCCTACAATGAGCAGTTCTTC; CDR3aa: CASSQDWGGPGSYNEQFF
v_gene: TRBV14; j_gene: TRBJ1-1; d_gene: NA; abundance: NA; CDR3nt: TGTGCCAGCAGCCCGGGCGTTTGGAGGGCGGCTGAAGCTTTCTTT; CDR3aa: CASSPGVWRAAEAFF
v_gene: TRBV27; j_gene: TRBJ1-4; d_gene: NA; abundance: NA; CDR3nt: TGTGCCAGCAGCCTGAACACAGCAACTAATGAAAAACTGTTTTTT; CDR3aa: CASSLNTATNEKLFF
v_gene: TRBV28; j_gene: TRBJ1-1; d_gene: TRBD1; abundance: NA; CDR3nt: TGTGCCAGCAGTAGCCCGGGACAGGGGAACACTGAAGCTTTCTTT; CDR3aa: CASSSPGQGNTEAFF
v_gene: TRBV5-1; j_gene: TRBJ2-4; d_gene: TRBD1; abundance: once; CDR3nt: TGCGCCAGCAGCTCGGACAGGGGGGGGAACATTCAGTACTTC; CDR3aa: CASSSDRGGNIQYF
v_gene: TRBV4-3; j_gene: TRBJ2-5; d_gene: NA; abundance: NA; CDR3nt: TGCGCCAGCAGCCAAGAACGAGGGGGTGGGACCCAGTACTTC; CDR3aa: CASSQERGGGTQYF
v_gene: TRBV28; j_gene: TRBJ2-6; d_gene: NA; abundance: NA; CDR3nt: TGTGCCAGCGGACACCGCAAGGGCTGGGCCAACGTCCTGACTTTC; CDR3aa: CASGHRKGWANVLTF
v_gene: TRBV9; j_gene: TRBJ2-7; d_gene: TRBD1; abundance: few; CDR3nt: TGTGCCAGCAGCGCACAGGGGCCCTCGGGCGAGCAGTACTTC; CDR3aa: CASSAQGPSGEQYF
v_gene: TRBV5-4; j_gene: TRBJ2-3; d_gene: NA; abundance: NA; CDR3nt: TGTGCCAGCAGCCTTAACTCGAGAGCGGCTACGCAGTATTTT; CDR3aa: CASSLNSRAATQYF
v_gene: TRBV9; j_gene: TRBJ1-2; d_gene: NA; abundance: NA; CDR3nt: TGTGCCAGCAGCGAGGGATCGCGGGCGATCTATGGCTACACCTTC; CDR3aa: CASSEGSRAIYGYTF
v_gene: TRBV2; j_gene: TRBJ2-1; d_gene: NA; abundance: NA; CDR3nt: TGTGCCAGCAGTTCATACAATGAGCAGTTCTTC; CDR3aa: CASSSYNEQFF
v_gene: TRBV19; j_gene: TRBJ2-2; d_gene: TRBD2; abundance: few; CDR3nt: TGTGCCAGTACTGGCGGGAGTAATTATGACACCGGGGAGCTGTTTTTT; CDR3aa: CASTGGSNYDTGELFF
v_gene: TRBV5-1; j_gene: TRBJ2-1; d_gene: NA; abundance: few; CDR3nt: TGCGCCAGCAGCTTGGGCCGGACTGGCTTCCGCGATGAGCAGTTCTTC; CDR3aa: CASSLGRTGFRDEQFF
v_gene: TRBV7-2; j_gene: TRBJ2-2; d_gene: NA; abundance: NA; CDR3nt: TGTGCCAGCAGCCCTACCGGGGAGCTGTTTTTT; CDR3aa: CASSPTGELFF
v_gene: TRBV5-6; j_gene: TRBJ1-2; d_gene: NA; abundance: few; CDR3nt: TGTGCCAGCAGCTTGGACAGGCTCGACTATGGCTACACCTTC; CDR3aa: CASSLDRLDYGYTF
v_gene: TRBV4-3; j_gene: TRBJ2-3; d_gene: NA; abundance: NA; CDR3nt: TGCGCCAGCAGCCAAGATTTGTGGGAAGGCCAGGGTACGCAGTATTTT; CDR3aa: CASSQDLWEGQGTQYF
v_gene: TRBV27; j_gene: TRBJ2-1; d_gene: NA; abundance: NA; CDR3nt: TGTGCCAGCACCTTATATGGCAGCTCCTACAATGAGCAGTTCTTC; CDR3aa: CASTLYGSSYNEQFF
v_gene: TRBV6-5; j_gene: TRBJ2-1; d_gene: NA; abundance: NA; CDR3nt: TGTGCCAGCAGGCGACGGGATCTTGAGCAGTTCTTC; CDR3aa: CASRRRDLEQFF